A selection of T cell receptor beta chains follows, all from one sample in a study of healthy donors' naive CD4 and CD8 T cells. MiXCR, applied by TCRdb to the reads, yields one record per CDR3 protein. The sample consists of about 200,000 distinct CDR3 sequences, around 74% of them appearing once. Sequenced: naive CD4+ and CD8+ T cells sorted from blood, pooled from several donors. These receptors came from a pool of human donors in good health; the sample pools cells from several healthy donors. The CDR3 runs from the conserved cysteine through the conserved F or W. The order of the fields is clone size, J gene, V gene, D gene, CDR3 DNA, CDR3 protein. D genes are given only for firm matches. The size entry is marked missing in some rows and otherwise reads once, few, many or a size class.

>-|TRBJ1-1|TRBV12-3/TRBV12-4|-
TGTGCCAGCAGCCTGGGGCCAGGAGCTTTCTTT
CASSLGPGAFF
>-|TRBJ1-5|TRBV6-6|-
TGTGCCAGCAGCCCCGATTTGAGACAGGTTTCACAGCCCCAGCATTTT
CASSPDLRQVSQPQHF
>-|TRBJ2-5|TRBV7-8|-
TGTGCCAGCGTCGGCGGGGGCGCGGAGACCCAGTACTTC
CASVGGGAETQYF
>-|TRBJ1-1|TRBV20-1|-
TGCAGTGCTAGATTGCAGGGAAGGACTGAAGCTTTCTTT
CSARLQGRTEAFF
>-|TRBJ1-2|TRBV20-1|TRBD1
TGCAGTGCTAGAGGTGGACAGGGGGGCTACACCTTC
CSARGGQGGYTF
>-|TRBJ2-7|TRBV29-1|TRBD2
TGCAGCGTTGGGGGACTAGCAGCCTACGAGCAGTACTTC
CSVGGLAAYEQYF
>once|TRBJ2-5|TRBV4-2|-
TGTGCCAGCAGCCAAGATTCGGGAGAGACCCAGTACTTC
CASSQDSGETQYF
>once|TRBJ2-1|TRBV15|-
TGTGCCACCAGCAGAGATGCTTTCAGTTCCCACAACAATGAGCAGTTCTTC
CATSRDAFSSHNNEQFF
>-|TRBJ1-5|TRBV12-5|TRBD1
TGTGCTAGTGGTGGGGACAGGGCTGAGGGCAATCAGCCCCAGCATTTT
CASGGDRAEGNQPQHF
>-|TRBJ2-1|TRBV30|-
TGTGCCTGGAGTACTGGACGGGGCTACAATGAGCAGTTCTTC
CAWSTGRGYNEQFF
>-|TRBJ1-4|TRBV11-2|TRBD1
TGTGCCAGCAGCCCAACAGGGGTACGAGATGAAAAACTGTTTTTT
CASSPTGVRDEKLFF
>-|TRBJ1-1|TRBV29-1|-
TGCAGCGTTGGATTTGGCTCGGGCATAACGAACACTGAAGCTTTCTTT
CSVGFGSGITNTEAFF
>-|TRBJ1-2|TRBV29-1|-
TGCAGCGTTGAACAAGGGTCTAACTATGGCTACACCTTC
CSVEQGSNYGYTF
>-|TRBJ2-5|TRBV5-1|-
TGTGCCAGCAGCCTATCAGCCGAGACCCAGTACTTC
CASSLSAETQYF
>-|TRBJ2-1|TRBV27|TRBD1
TGTGCCAGCAGGCTGGACAGGGTTTCCTACAATGAGCAGTTCTTC
CASRLDRVSYNEQFF
>-|TRBJ2-1|TRBV5-1|TRBD2
TGCGCCAGCAGCGAGACTAGCGGGGGAAACAATGAGCAGTTCTTC
CASSETSGGNNEQFF
>-|TRBJ1-2|TRBV19|-
TGTGCCAGTAGGGTCAAGTGGGCCCACTATGGCTACACCTTC
CASRVKWAHYGYTF
>-|TRBJ2-1|TRBV29-1|TRBD2
TGCAGCGTTGCATTACTAGCGGGAAAGCAGTTCTTC
CSVALLAGKQFF
>-|TRBJ2-2|TRBV29-1|-
TGCAGCGGCGACATCACGAACACCGGGGAGCTGTTTTTT
CSGDITNTGELFF
>-|TRBJ1-2|TRBV20-1|-
TGCAGTGCTAGAGGATTGGAGAATTTTAACTATGGCTACACCTTC
CSARGLENFNYGYTF
>-|TRBJ2-1|TRBV19|-
TGTGCCAGTAGTAGTAAGGGGGTTCTGAGCTCCTACAATGAGCAGTTCTTC
CASSSKGVLSSYNEQFF
>-|TRBJ2-1|TRBV6-5|TRBD2
TGTGCCAGCAGGGACGGGACTAGCGGGAGGGTTGCGCAGTTCTTC
CASRDGTSGRVAQFF
>-|TRBJ2-1|TRBV29-1|TRBD2
TGCAGCGTTGTGGGACTAGCGTCCAATGAGCAGTTCTTC
CSVVGLASNEQFF
>-|TRBJ2-7|TRBV2|TRBD2
TGTGCCAGCAGCTCGACGGGGGGTTTCTCCTACGAGCAGTACTTC
CASSSTGGFSYEQYF
>-|TRBJ2-7|TRBV19|TRBD1
TGTGCCAGTAGTACCGGGACAGGGAAGATCGAGCAGTACTTC
CASSTGTGKIEQYF
>-|TRBJ1-5|TRBV6-6|TRBD1
TGTGCCACTAATACAGGGGTAATTCAGCCCCAGCATTTT
CATNTGVIQPQHF
>-|TRBJ1-2|TRBV29-1|TRBD1
TGCAGCGTTGAAGATCAGAGGGGGCCCAGTGGCTACACCTTC
CSVEDQRGPSGYTF
>-|TRBJ1-1|TRBV29-1|-
TGCAGCGTTGAAACAGCGATGAACACTGAAGCTTTCTTT
CSVETAMNTEAFF
>-|TRBJ2-1|TRBV6-2/TRBV6-3|-
TGTGCCAGCTCAGCGGTGAGCTCCTACAATGAGCAGTTCTTC
CASSAVSSYNEQFF
>-|TRBJ1-5|TRBV6-2/TRBV6-3|-
TGTGCCAGCAGTACCCCGGGGCCCCAGCATTTT
CASSTPGPQHF
>-|TRBJ2-2|TRBV2|-
TGTGCCAGCAGTGAAGGGTACACCGGGGAGCTGTTTTTT
CASSEGYTGELFF
>-|TRBJ1-5|TRBV20-1|TRBD1
TGCAGTGCTCTGTGGACAGGAGGAGGCAATCAGCCCCAGCATTTT
CSALWTGGGNQPQHF
>-|TRBJ1-2|TRBV27|TRBD1
TGTGCCAGCAGTTTGACCCCGACAGGGGCTGATGGCTACACCTTC
CASSLTPTGADGYTF
>few|TRBJ2-3|TRBV30|-
TGTGCCTGGATTCCTAGCTTTTCTAGCACAGATACGCAGTATTTT
CAWIPSFSSTDTQYF
>few|TRBJ1-1|TRBV29-1|TRBD1
TGCAGCGCCGGGGTGATCTATCCGGGACAGCCTTCGAACACTGAAGCTTTCTTT
CSAGVIYPGQPSNTEAFF
>-|TRBJ1-1|TRBV30|TRBD1
TGTGCCTGGAGCCAGTTGACAGGGGAGGCGGCTGAAGCTTTCTTT
CAWSQLTGEAAEAFF
>-|TRBJ2-5|TRBV5-1|-
TGCGCCAGCAGCCCAGGGGCTAGCGTGCAACAAGAGACCCAGTACTTC
CASSPGASVQQETQYF
>-|TRBJ2-7|TRBV18|-
TGTGCCAGCTCACCAACGGGGAGCTCCTACGAGCAGTACTTC
CASSPTGSSYEQYF
>few|TRBJ2-1|TRBV19|TRBD2
TGTGCCAGTAGTAGATGGACTAGCGGGAGCGCCTACAATGAGCAGTTCTTC
CASSRWTSGSAYNEQFF
>-|TRBJ1-1|TRBV6-5|-
TGTGCCAGCAGTTACCCGGGACGGATGAACACTGAAGCTTTCTTT
CASSYPGRMNTEAFF
>-|TRBJ2-1|TRBV6-5|-
TGTGCCAGCAGGCAGACTAGTGGGCGGCACAATGAGCAGTTCTTC
CASRQTSGRHNEQFF
>-|TRBJ1-6|TRBV6-5|TRBD1
TGTGCCAGCACCCAAGACAGGGGAGGTTCACCCCTCCACTTT
CASTQDRGGSPLHF
>-|TRBJ2-5|TRBV12-3/TRBV12-4|-
TGTGCCAGCAGCCCTTCCCCACGGGAGACCCAGTACTTC
CASSPSPRETQYF
>once|TRBJ1-6|TRBV5-4|-
TGTGCCAGCAGCTTAGGGGAAAATTCACCCCTCCACTTT
CASSLGENSPLHF
>-|TRBJ2-3|TRBV6-6|TRBD2
TGTGCCAGCAGTAGACTAGCGGGAGAGGGAAGCTACCGCACAGATACGCAGTATTTT
CASSRLAGEGSYRTDTQYF
>-|TRBJ2-6|TRBV6-5|-
TGTGCCAGCAGTCCTATACTCTCTGGGGCCAACGTCCTGACTTTC
CASSPILSGANVLTF
>-|TRBJ2-4|TRBV29-1|TRBD2
TGCAGCGTTGGATCTAGCGGGGGGGCCAAAAACATTCAGTACTTC
CSVGSSGGAKNIQYF
>once|TRBJ2-6|TRBV18|-
TGTGCCAGCTCACCTTTACAAAACTCTGGGGCCAACGTCCTGACTTTC
CASSPLQNSGANVLTF
>-|TRBJ2-7|TRBV19|-
TGTGCCAGTAGTATAGGAGGACACCTCTACGGGCAGTACTTC
CASSIGGHLYGQYF
>few|TRBJ2-3|TRBV11-2|-
TGTGCCAGCAGCCACCGGGATACGCAGTATTTT
CASSHRDTQYF
>-|TRBJ1-2|TRBV6-5|TRBD1
TGTGCCAGCAGCCGCGAAAACAGGGGAAGAAGTGGCTACACCTTC
CASSRENRGRSGYTF
>-|TRBJ2-7|TRBV29-1|-
TGCAGCGTTTGCTACAGGTCCTCAGCCTACGAGCAGTACTTC
CSVCYRSSAYEQYF
>-|TRBJ2-3|TRBV5-4|TRBD2
TGTGCCAGCAGCTTGGCCACGACTAGCGGGGTCGCAGATACGCAGTATTTT
CASSLATTSGVADTQYF
>-|TRBJ2-2|TRBV5-6|TRBD1
TGTGCCAGCAGCTCGTTGACAGGGGAGGACACCGGGGAGCTGTTTTTT
CASSSLTGEDTGELFF
>few|TRBJ2-3|TRBV27|TRBD2
TGTGCCAGCAAACAGGAAACGGCCTTAGCGGGGGACCCCTATACGCAGTATTTT
CASKQETALAGDPYTQYF
>-|TRBJ2-3|TRBV29-1|-
TGCAGCGTTTCCCTGGCTGGAGCCAGCACAGATACGCAGTATTTT
CSVSLAGASTDTQYF
>-|TRBJ2-1|TRBV19|-
TGTGCCAGTAGTATAGCGCGGGTACAAAACAATGAGCAGTTCTTC
CASSIARVQNNEQFF